The 17 T cell receptor beta chains listed next were all sequenced from one sample in a study of blood T cell repertoires in COVID-19. TCRdb keeps only in-frame clones here, not all; method: immunoSEQ multiplex PCR. The sample includes 120,000 to 150,000 clones, about 89% of them seen just once. What was sequenced was peripheral blood. These receptors were obtained from a man older than 75 with acute or convalescent COVID-19.

The chain joins TRBV28 to TRBJ1-3; D is ambiguous. V lost 7 bases, J lost 0 bases, and 13 bases lay in between. Germline V gene data show CDR1 as MDHEN and CDR2 as SYDVKM. CDR3 length equals 15 residues. The CDR3 DNA reads TGTGCCAGCACCTCGACACGGGACTCTGGAAACACCATATATTTT. Amino acid sequence: CASTSTRDSGNTIYF.

This chain uses TRBV19 with TRBJ1-2, with TRBD1 matching 8 bases. After removal of 4 bases from V and 6 bases from J, the junction contained 4 bases not matched to a gene. There are 13 residues in the CDR3. The germline V gene encodes CDR1 LNHDA and CDR2 SQIVND (reference sequence). CDR3 loop: CASSTGQGHGYTF. The CDR3 coding sequence is TGTGCCAGTAGTACCGGACAGGGTCATGGCTACACCTTC.

The rearrangement joins TRBV5-1 to TRBJ2-1, with 11 bases identical to TRBD2. V was clipped by 4 bases and J by 6 bases; unmatched bases: 6. This CDR3 region has 15 residues. CDR1 SGHRS and CDR2 YFSETQ come from the germline V gene. This chain's CDR3 is CASSVTSGEANEQFF. The CDR3 region has the DNA TGCGCCAGCAGCGTGACTAGCGGGGAGGCCAATGAGCAGTTCTTC.

The chain employs TRBV2 and TRBJ2-7; 7 nucleotides line up with TRBD1. This CDR3 has 13 amino acids. The J segment lost 2 bases and the V segment lost 8 bases, leaving 6 bases of the junction unmatched. Germline V gene lookup returns CDR1 SNHLY and CDR2 FYNNEI. DNA for the CDR3: TGTGCCAGCGGCGGGCAGGGGGCCTACGAGCAGTACTTC. This codes for CASGGQGAYEQYF.

The chain joins TRBV30 to TRBJ1-5, with TRBD1 as a possible D gene (6 bases). The CDR3 sequence is 13 residues long. Germline CDR1 reads GTSNPN; CDR2 reads SVGIG (reference sequence). V was clipped by 5 bases and J by 1 base, with 9 bases between them. In nucleotides, the CDR3 is TGTGCCTGGGGGGGCATCAGCAATCAGCCCCAGCATTTT. It specifies CAWGGISNQPQHF.

The rearrangement joins TRBV5-1 to TRBJ1-2; tentative D call: TRBD1 (6 bases). Germline CDR1 is SGHRS and CDR2 is YFSETQ. CDR3 length equals 15 residues. V dropped 3 bases and J dropped 5 bases, with 17 bases sitting between them. The CDR3 region is CASSSDSTSLYGYTF. CDR3 nucleotides: TGCGCCAGCAGCTCGGACAGTACGTCGTTGTATGGCTACACCTTC. Full variable domain (remainder filled in from reference TRBV5-1 and TRBJ1-2): KAGVTQTPRYLIKTRGQQVTLSCSPISGHRSVSWYQQTPGQGLQFLFEYFSETQRNKGNFPGRFSGRQFSNSRSEMNVSTLELGDSALYLCASSSDSTSLYGYTFGSGTRLTVV.

CDR3 DNA: TGCGCCAGCAGCCGGAGAGGGGGGCTAGCGGAGTCGAACACCGGGGAGCTGTTTTTT. It is translated as CASSRRGGLAESNTGELFF. This chain connects TRBV5-1 to TRBJ2-2, with a weak D call TRBD2 (7 bases). CDR1 and CDR2 from the germline V gene are SGHRS and YFSETQ. The CDR3 contains 19 residues. V lost 4 bases, J lost 0 bases, and 22 bases lay in between. The variable domain in full, completed from reference TRBV5-1 and TRBJ2-2, reads KAGVTQTPRYLIKTRGQQVTLSCSPISGHRSVSWYQQTPGQGLQFLFEYFSETQRNKGNFPGRFSGRQFSNSRSEMNVSTLELGDSALYLCASSRRGGLAESNTGELFFGEGSRLTVL.

The chain joins TRBV7-7 to TRBJ2-1; D uncertain. Trimming pared 1 base from V and 6 bases from J, leaving 7 bases between. Germline assignment: CDR1 SSHAT and CDR2 FNYEAQ (reference sequence). There are 13 residues in the CDR3. CDR3 nucleotide sequence: TGTGCCAGCAGCTTAGGGGCTCCCAATGAGCAGTTCTTC. Translation: CASSLGAPNEQFF.

The CDR3 loop is CASSSLAGPNYEQYF. CDR3 DNA: TGCGCCAGCAGCTCTCTAGCGGGACCCAACTACGAGCAGTACTTC. This chain uses TRBV5-1 with TRBJ2-7; TRBD2 agrees at 9 bases. Trimming at V came to 3 bases and at J to 3 bases, leaving 7 bases not matched to a gene. The CDR3 runs 15 residues. The germline V gene has CDR1 SGHRS and CDR2 YFSETQ.

The chain joins TRBV5-5 to TRBJ1-1; the D is unclear. The CDR3 spans 14 residues. V was pared by 0 bases and J by 1 base, with 7 bases between. CDR1 and CDR2 from the germline V gene are SGHKS and YYEKEE (reference sequence). In DNA form, the CDR3 reads TGTGCCAGCAGCTTGGGGGCAGAGAACACTGAAGCTTTCTTT. Translated, it gives CASSLGAENTEAFF.

V is TRBV23-1 and J is TRBJ2-7; perhaps TRBD2 as D (6 bases). TRBV23-1 is reported as an ORF; its role is uncertain. CDR3 size: 15 residues. With 6 bases removed from V and 4 bases from J, the gap between germline ends came to 19 bases. CDR3 DNA sequence: TGCGCCAGCAGCCTACTTTGGGGGGATCAATACGAGCAGTACTTC. Its protein product is CASSLLWGDQYEQYF.

The V gene is TRBV29-1, the J gene TRBJ2-3, with TRBD2 matching over 10 bases. This CDR3 has 15 amino acids. V lost 7 bases and J lost 0; bases outside the gene matches: 7. Germline values: CDR1 SQVTM, CDR2 ANQGSEA. Written as DNA, the CDR3 is TGCAGCGCGGAACCTAGCGGGAGTAGCACAGATACGCAGTATTTT. It codes for CSAEPSGSSTDTQYF.

This sequence joins TRBV3-1 (or the pseudogene TRBV3-2) and TRBJ1-2, with 7 positions matching TRBD1. The CDR3 covers 16 residues. V shed 1 base and J 2 bases; nucleotides not matched to a gene: 7. Germline V gene lookup returns CDR1 LGHDT and CDR2 YNNKEL (reference sequence). The DNA of the CDR3 is TGTGCCAGCAGCCAAGTCCCCGGCAGGGGGAACTATGGCTACACCTTC. It specifies CASSQVPGRGNYGYTF.

The chain has TRBV6-1 and TRBJ1-2; possibly TRBD1 for D (6 bases). The CDR3 is 14 residues long. CDR1 MNHNS and CDR2 SASEGT come from the germline V gene. V dropped 3 bases and J dropped 5 bases, with 13 bases sitting between them. CDR3 DNA: TGTGCCAGCAGTGACACGGGGGGCCCATATGGCTACACCTTC. The encoded protein is CASSDTGGPYGYTF.

This chain connects TRBV7-2 to TRBJ1-2; D unresolved. The CDR3 covers 14 residues. Germline CDR1 reads SGHTA; CDR2 reads FQGNSA. V lost 2 bases and J lost 2, with 9 bases in between. The CDR3 region has the DNA TGTGCCAGCAGCTTATCGAGGTCAAACTATGGCTACACCTTC. Amino acids: CASSLSRSNYGYTF.

The chain employs TRBV7-9 and TRBJ2-5, with 7 bases that match TRBD1. This CDR3 has 15 residues. Germline-derived CDR1 and CDR2 are SEHNR and FQNEAQ (reference sequence). J lost 1 base, V lost 9 bases, and 11 bases had no gene match. The CDR3 DNA sequence: TGTGCCAGGAGGGGCCGGGACAGCTCCCAAGAGACCCAGTACTTC. This encodes CARRGRDSSQETQYF.

This clone was seen more than once but under ten times. As DNA, the CDR3 is TGTGCCAGCAGCTTTGGCGCAGGGGGCGCGTTTCAGCCCCAGCATTTT. As protein: CASSFGAGGAFQPQHF. The chain couples TRBV5-8 to TRBJ1-5, with 8 bases fitting TRBD1. The CDR3 consists of 16 residues. With V trimmed by 2 bases and J by 6 bases, 10 bases remained unmatched. Germline V gene data show CDR1 as SGHTS and CDR2 as YDEGEE.